There are a few counts of the clone carrying this TCR beta chain. This sample was taken from a study of neoadjuvant anti-PD-1 for oral cavity cancer. Study overall: Patients without progression received a fourth nivolumab dose around day 43, then surgical resection on days 50-56.

Specified time point: after neoadjuvant nivolumab, at surgical resection. Sequencing was performed with immunoSEQ multiplex PCR; in TCRdb, only in-frame clones are kept and a portion is missing. Of 11,000 to 15,000 clones in the sample, 71% were seen once. Sequencing used PBMCs, obtained after nivolumab (anti-PD-1) treatment. The clonotype was recovered from a person aged 40-85 years with oral cavity squamous cell carcinoma.

The CDR3: CASSLAGGATQPQHF. The CDR3 nucleotides are TGTGCCAGCAGCCTAGCGGGGGGGGCGACTCAGCCCCAGCATTTT. V gene TRBV9 combines with J gene TRBJ1-5; possible D gene TRBD1, 6 bases. CDR3 length: 15 residues. Trimming took off 4 bases at V and 6 bases at J, with 17 bases between the two ends. Per germline, CDR1 SGDLS and CDR2 YYNGEE.